These 25 T cell receptor beta chains were all obtained from the same sample, sequenced in a study of blood T cell repertoires in COVID-19. Measured with immunoSEQ multiplex PCR; TCRdb has only the in-frame clones, and not every one. The repertoire holds roughly 4,600 clones, with roughly 84% as singletons. The sequenced material came from peripheral blood. These receptors were collected from a woman of 80 years or more with acute or convalescent COVID-19.

The chain has TRBV7-2 and TRBJ1-1; D unclear. With 4 bases removed from V and 4 bases from J, the gap between germline ends came to 10 bases. The germline V gene encodes CDR1 SGHTA and CDR2 FQGNSA. There are 13 residues in the CDR3. CDR3 sequence (DNA): TGTGCCAGCAGCTCTCACAGCGGCACTGAAGCTTTCTTT. This gives the protein CASSSHSGTEAFF.

The rearrangement joins TRBV5-6 to TRBJ1-3; 7 positions agree with TRBD1. Germline CDR1 reads SGHDT; CDR2 reads YYEEEE. J was trimmed by 0 bases and V by 3 bases; bases with no gene match: 6. CDR3 length: 16 residues. CDR3 in DNA: TGTGCCAGCAGCTGGGGGACAGTCAACTCTGGAAACACCATATATTTT. This sequence encodes CASSWGTVNSGNTIYF.

V gene TRBV29-1 combines with J gene TRBJ2-1; TRBD1 matches at 7 bases. The CDR3 spans 15 residues. With 6 bases clipped from V and 7 bases from J, the junction kept 15 bases outside the gene matches. Germline V gene data show CDR1 as SQVTM and CDR2 as ANQGSEA. The CDR3 DNA reads TGCAGCGTCGACCCCGGGACAGCGAGAAGAAATGAGCAGTTCTTC. Translation: CSVDPGTARRNEQFF.

The chain links TRBV7-9 to TRBJ1-6, with TRBD1 as a possible D gene (6 bases). The CDR3 consists of 15 residues. The V gene's germline CDR1 is SEHNR and CDR2 FQNEAQ (reference sequence). Trimming stripped 2 bases from V and 10 bases from J, with 15 bases between. The DNA of the CDR3 is TGTGCCAGCAGCTTAAACCCGACAGGAGCCTCACCCCTCCACTTT. It specifies CASSLNPTGASPLHF.

CDR3 in amino acids: CAISERGTEPQHF. CDR3 sequence (DNA): TGTGCCATCAGTGAACGGGGGACTGAGCCCCAGCATTTT. The genes are TRBV10-3 and TRBJ1-5; a possible D gene is TRBD1 (5 bases). CDR1 and CDR2 (germline): ENHRY, SYGVKD. The CDR3 loop spans 13 amino acids. Trimming left V 3 bases short and J 8 bases short, with 11 bases between.

The rearrangement uses TRBV4-1 and TRBJ1-6, with a weak D call TRBD1 (5 bases). Germline CDR1 and CDR2: MGHRA and YSYEKL. V was clipped by 3 bases and J by 7 bases, with 13 bases between them. The CDR3 extends over 15 amino acids. The CDR3 coding sequence is TGCGCCAGCAGCCATCGACAGACATCAAATTCACCCCTCCACTTT. Its protein is CASSHRQTSNSPLHF.

The chain employs TRBV5-6 and TRBJ1-4; 7 nucleotides line up with TRBD1. V lost 3 bases and J lost 0; bases outside the gene matches: 11. The CDR3 length is 18 residues. The germline V gene encodes CDR1 SGHDT and CDR2 YYEEEE. The CDR3 sequence is CASSWKGTVYATNEKLFF. The CDR3, as DNA: TGTGCCAGCAGCTGGAAGGGGACAGTTTATGCAACTAATGAAAAACTGTTTTTT.

V gene TRBV12-3 or TRBV12-4 combines with J gene TRBJ1-2, with D perhaps matching TRBD1 (5 bases). Trimming cost V 3 bases and J 4 bases, with 9 bases left between them. The CDR3 sequence is 13 residues long. CDR3 DNA sequence: TGTGCCAGCAGTTTTAGGGGCGGCTATGGCTACACCTTC. The encoded protein is CASSFRGGYGYTF.

This chain joins TRBV9 and TRBJ2-3; D is unclear. The germline V gene has CDR1 SGDLS and CDR2 YYNGEE. The CDR3 sequence is 15 residues long. V was pared by 1 base and J by 0 bases, with 9 bases between. The CDR3 coding sequence is TGTGCCAGCAGCGTACGCGGAACTAGCACAGATACGCAGTATTTT. This translates into CASSVRGTSTDTQYF.

The chain combines TRBV5-1 with TRBJ2-5, with 13 bases identical to TRBD2. Germline trimming cut 4 bases from V and 2 bases from J; bases unmatched to any gene: 5. The germline V gene has CDR1 SGHRS and CDR2 YFSETQ. The CDR3 extends over 16 amino acids. The CDR3 nucleotides are TGCGCCAGCAGCCCCCCACTAGCGGGGGGGCAAGAGACCCAGTACTTC. This gives the protein CASSPPLAGGQETQYF.

The chain carries TRBV2 and TRBJ2-5; 12 nucleotides line up with TRBD2. CDR3 length: 17 residues. V lost 6 bases to trimming and J lost 1 base; unmatched junction nucleotides: 9. Germline V CDR1 and CDR2: SNHLY, FYNNEI. The CDR3 here is CASRATSGGGFQETQYF. The CDR3 DNA reads TGTGCCAGCAGGGCGACTAGCGGGGGCGGATTCCAAGAGACCCAGTACTTC.

V usage is TRBV28 and J usage is TRBJ2-7; no clear D. Germline V lookup: CDR1 MDHEN, CDR2 SYDVKM. The V end lost 6 bases, the J end lost 3 bases, and 6 bases lay between the germline ends. This CDR3 has 11 amino acids. CDR3 sequence: CASSDNYEQYF. The CDR3 DNA is TGTGCCAGCAGCGACAACTACGAGCAGTACTTC.

The chain has TRBV4-1 and TRBJ2-5; D remains unclear. Trimming pared 2 bases from V and 5 bases from J, leaving 21 bases between. This CDR3 comprises 17 residues. CDR1 is MGHRA and CDR2 is YSYEKL in the germline V gene. The CDR3 bases are TGCGCCAGCAGCCAAAACTACCGGGTCCCGATTCTGGAGACCCAGTACTTC. This encodes CASSQNYRVPILETQYF.

As to this clone: An end of the junction differs from the germline gene, which may be a read error. The chain recombines TRBV5-6 with TRBJ2-5, with 7 positions matching TRBD1. The CDR3 spans 16 residues. The germline CDR1 and CDR2 sequences are SGHDT and YYEEEE. The CDR3 region is CASSYKGGSQLIKLNF. The DNA of the CDR3 is TGTGCCAGCAGTTACAAAGGGGGCTCCCAGCTAATAAAATTGAACTTC.

The chain recombines TRBV6-5 with TRBJ1-1, with D unresolved. Between the trimmed V and J ends, which lost 5 bases and 5 bases, there was a span of 18 bases. Germline CDR1 MNHEY, CDR2 SVGAGI. The CDR3 extends over 15 amino acids. The CDR3 is CASSRLGGKVTEAFF. The CDR3 region has the DNA TGTGCCAGCAGTCGGCTGGGAGGGAAGGTGACTGAAGCTTTCTTT.

The V call is TRBV9, the J call TRBJ2-1, with 12 bases aligning to TRBD2. The CDR3 runs 15 residues. V lost 2 bases and J lost 7; bases outside the gene matches: 4. Germline values: CDR1 SGDLS, CDR2 YYNGEE. The DNA for the CDR3 is TGTGCCAGCAGCGTCTGGCTAGCGGGGGGGAATGAGCAGTTCTTC. Its protein is CASSVWLAGGNEQFF.

The chain joins TRBV18 to TRBJ1-2; possibly TRBD1 for D (6 bases). The CDR3 is 14 residues long. The V gene's germline CDR1 is KGHSH and CDR2 LQKENI. V was cut by 2 bases and J by 3 bases, with 10 bases left in between. The CDR3 DNA reads TGTGCCAGCTCACCATTCCCAGGGGACTATGGCTACACCTTC. Its translation: CASSPFPGDYGYTF.

The chain employs TRBV7-2 and TRBJ2-5; perhaps TRBD2 as D (5 bases). CDR1 and CDR2 (germline): SGHTA, FQGNSA. V was cut by 6 bases and J by 5 bases, with 19 bases left in between. The CDR3 length is 15 residues. The CDR3 loop reads CASSRGLSLQETQYF. CDR3 DNA sequence: TGTGCCAGCAGTCGAGGACTTTCTTTACAGGAGACCCAGTACTTC.

The CDR3 DNA sequence: TGTGCCAGCAGCCTCCAGGGTTCCTCTGGGGCCAACGTCCTGACTTTC. As protein: CASSLQGSSGANVLTF. V gene TRBV2 combines with J gene TRBJ2-6, with D tentatively TRBD1 (5 bases). V was cut by 6 bases and J by 0 bases, with 12 bases left in between. CDR1 is SNHLY and CDR2 is FYNNEI in the germline V gene. The CDR3 totals 16 residues. The variable domain in full, with the rest retrieved from reference TRBV2 and TRBJ2-6, is EPEVTQTPSHQVTQMGQEVILRCVPISNHLYFYWYRQILGQKVEFLVSFYNNEISEKSEIFDDQFSVERPDGSNFTLKIRSTKLEDSAMYFCASSLQGSSGANVLTFGAGSRLTVL.

On this clone: Mismatch with germline at one junction end may stem from a read error. The chain recombines TRBV6-4 with TRBJ2-7; a weak D match, TRBD2 (5 bases). Germline lookup yields CDR1 MRHNA and CDR2 SNTAGT. This CDR3 spans 13 amino acids. DNA for the CDR3: TGTGCCAGCAGGGACTGGTATGCCGGCGAGCAGTACTTC. This encodes CASRDWYAGEQYF.

The chain links TRBV6-5 to TRBJ1-2; D uncertain. Germline values: CDR1 MNHEY, CDR2 SVGAGI. The CDR3 sequence is 13 residues long. V was cut by 6 bases and J by 8 bases, with 16 bases left in between. DNA of the CDR3: TGTGCCAGCAGCCGCTTCTCAGGCGGGGGCTACACCTTC. Residues: CASSRFSGGGYTF.

The gene calls are TRBV28 and TRBJ2-7; D possibly corresponds to TRBD2 (6 bases). Trimming pared 7 bases from V and 4 bases from J, leaving 14 bases between. Germline V gives CDR1 MDHEN, CDR2 SYDVKM. CDR3 length: 13 amino acids. The CDR3, as DNA: TGTGCCAGCATTCCGGCGGGGTGGTACGAGCAGTACTTC. This sequence encodes CASIPAGWYEQYF.

This clone was seen a single time. The rearrangement joins TRBV9 to TRBJ2-5; 9 nucleotides align to TRBD1. J gave up 5 bases and V 3 bases, and 5 bases lay outside the gene matches. In germline, CDR1 is SGDLS, CDR2 YYNGEE. The CDR3 is made up of 14 amino acids. In DNA, the CDR3 is TGTGCCAGCAGCGAAACAGGGGGCTGGGAGACCCAGTACTTC. It translates to CASSETGGWETQYF.

This clone has only one observation. The chain uses TRBV28 and TRBJ1-2, with a possible D match to TRBD1 (5 bases). This CDR3 is built from 15 residues. In germline, CDR1 is MDHEN, CDR2 SYDVKM. V was cut by 4 bases and J by 6 bases, with 18 bases left in between. The CDR3 coding sequence is TGTGCCAGCAGTTCCCTCGGCGGGGTGGGGGATGGCTACACCTTC. Translated, it gives CASSSLGGVGDGYTF.

The J gene is TRBJ1-1, the V gene TRBV9; 7 bases are a match to TRBD1. V shed 0 bases and J 5 bases; nucleotides not matched to a gene: 7. The CDR3 loop spans 15 amino acids. Germline CDR1 reads SGDLS; CDR2 reads YYNGEE. In DNA form, the CDR3 reads TGTGCCAGCAGCGTAGTATCAACAGGGGAGACTGAAGCTTTCTTT. It specifies CASSVVSTGETEAFF.